This T cell receptor beta chain is from a study of blood T cell repertoires in COVID-19. Across the study: Researchers got acute and convalescent COVID-19 samples from the United States, Italy and Spain. Sample material is recorded as cDNA or gDNA derived from T cells, B-cell-depleted T cells, or PBMCs.

CDR3 length equals 16 residues. J gave up 3 bases and V 5 bases, and 10 bases lay outside the gene matches. Looked up from germline, CDR1 is LNHDA and CDR2 is SQIVND (reference sequence). Original handling: Researchers report that nucleated cell counts were estimated from reference gene primer amplification. The protocol was immunoSEQ multiplex PCR, while the TCRdb copy is restricted to in-frame clones and leaves out a portion. The V and J calls and clone size come from that table; D and trimming were worked out from the DNA. The sample has 49,000 or so clones, roughly four fifths seen once. The chain uses TRBV19 and TRBJ1-5; 7 bases agree with TRBD1. Material for sequencing was peripheral blood. The clonotype was recovered from a man between 60 and 75 years old with active COVID-19. CDR3 sequence (DNA): TGTGCCAGTAGTCTGCCCATCGACAGGGTCAATCAGCCCCAGCATTTT. Protein: CASSLPIDRVNQPQHF.